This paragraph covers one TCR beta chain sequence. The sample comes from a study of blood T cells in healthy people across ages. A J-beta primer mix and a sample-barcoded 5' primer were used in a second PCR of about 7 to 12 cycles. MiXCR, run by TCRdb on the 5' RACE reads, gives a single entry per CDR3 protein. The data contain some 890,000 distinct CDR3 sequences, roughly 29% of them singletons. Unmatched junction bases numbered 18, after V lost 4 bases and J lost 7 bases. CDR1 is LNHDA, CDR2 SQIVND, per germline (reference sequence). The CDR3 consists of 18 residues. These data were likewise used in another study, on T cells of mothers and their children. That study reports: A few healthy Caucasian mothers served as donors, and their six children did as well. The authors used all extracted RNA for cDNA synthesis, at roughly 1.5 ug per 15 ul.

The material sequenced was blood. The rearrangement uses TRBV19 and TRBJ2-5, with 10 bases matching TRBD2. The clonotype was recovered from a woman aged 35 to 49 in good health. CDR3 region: CASSTPRRGLANEGTQYF. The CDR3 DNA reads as TGTGCCAGTAGTACCCCACGGCGGGGACTAGCGAATGAAGGGACCCAGTACTTC.